These T cell receptor beta chains were read from a single sample in a study of T cell repertoires in cytomegalovirus infection. Via MiXCR, TCRdb re-called the reads, giving one row per CDR3 protein. The table lists about 890,000 distinct CDR3 sequences, about a third of them singletons. Antigen specificity for these receptors is unknown. The sample in question was cultured CD8+ T cells from PBMCs, obtained from culture after CMV antigen stimulation. These TCRs come from a human donor in good health (CMV status not recorded). Some clones in this sample may be carry-over from other donors' samples. Each CDR3 is given with its conserved first and last residue. Each record gives: J gene, D gene, CDR3 length, clone size, V gene, CDR3 protein, CDR3 DNA. D genes are given only for firm matches. The size of a clone is reported for some rows only, either as once, few or many, or as a class for expanded clones.

TRBJ2-4,NA,17,NA,TRBV9,CASSDPILGSAKNIQYF,TGTGCCAGCAGCGACCCCATATTGGGGTCCGCCAAAAACATTCAGTACTTC
TRBJ2-3,TRBD2,17,few,TRBV6-2/TRBV6-3,CASSPRGLAGAADTQYF,TGTGCCAGCAGTCCCCGGGGACTAGCGGGGGCCGCAGATACGCAGTATTTT
TRBJ2-2,TRBD2,16,NA,TRBV28,CASSLLAGVLTGELFF,TGTGCCAGCAGTCTGCTAGCGGGGGTTCTCACCGGGGAGCTGTTTTTT
TRBJ2-2,NA,16,NA,TRBV5-1,CASSLEPMGNTGELFF,TGCGCCAGCAGCTTGGAGCCAATGGGAAACACCGGGGAGCTGTTTTTT
TRBJ1-6,NA,14,NA,TRBV19,CASSPEVFNSPLHF,TGTGCCAGTAGTCCCGAAGTATTTAATTCACCCCTCCACTTT
TRBJ2-6,NA,13,many,TRBV12-3/TRBV12-4,CASCFSGANVLTF,TGTGCCAGCTGCTTTTCTGGGGCCAACGTCCTGACTTTC
TRBJ1-1,NA,19,NA,TRBV19,CASRIPVPRGLPDDTEAFF,TGTGCCAGTAGGATTCCCGTCCCGAGGGGTCTGCCTGATGACACTGAAGCTTTCTTT
TRBJ1-2,NA,12,few,TRBV12-3/TRBV12-4,CASSQLNYGYTF,TGTGCCAGCAGTCAACTGAACTATGGCTACACCTTC
TRBJ1-2,NA,13,few,TRBV7-9,CASSLGPGKGYTF,TGTGCCAGCAGCTTAGGCCCAGGGAAAGGCTACACCTTC
TRBJ2-2,NA,15,few,TRBV27,CASSLLGAGTGELFF,TGTGCCAGCAGTTTATTAGGGGCGGGCACCGGGGAGCTGTTTTTT
TRBJ2-1,NA,14,NA,TRBV19,CASTSALDYNEQFF,TGTGCCAGTACTAGTGCTTTAGACTACAATGAGCAGTTCTTC
TRBJ1-2,TRBD1,17,NA,TRBV14,CASSQTGSHLGAHGYTF,TGTGCCAGCAGCCAGACAGGGTCCCACCTGGGGGCACATGGCTACACCTTC